The 2 T cell receptor beta chains in this list originate from one sample, sequenced in a study of cytomegalovirus exposure and HLA in healthy donors. 60 Vbeta and 13 Jbeta primers were used in PCR. TCRdb keeps only in-frame clones here, not all; method: immunoSEQ multiplex PCR. The sample shows tens of thousands of clones, about two thirds of them seen only once. The sequencing sample was made of PBMCs. The receptors stem from a woman aged 55 to 70 in good health and CMV-seropositive.

The sample holds a few counts of this clone. The V gene is TRBV7-2, the J gene TRBJ2-2; D is perhaps TRBD2 (6 bases). CDR3 length equals 14 residues. Germline CDR1 reads SGHTA; CDR2 reads FQGNSA. V lost 8 bases, J lost 6 bases, and 16 bases lay in between. CDR3 amino acids: CASAAAGNSGELFF. The CDR3 nucleotides are TGTGCCAGCGCAGCAGCGGGTAACTCCGGGGAGCTGTTTTTT.

This clone was detected a few times. The junction departs from germline at one end; a sequencing error may be responsible. This chain links TRBV7-7 with TRBJ2-7; D unclear. Germline loops: CDR1 SSHAT, CDR2 FNYEAQ (reference sequence). The CDR3 totals 13 residues. The chain's CDR3 is CASSLTARGEQYF. CDR3 coding DNA: TGTGCTAGCAGCTTAACAGCCCGTGGGGAGCAGTACTTC.